The 28 T cell receptor beta chains below were found in one sample sequenced in a study of a mutant IDH1 vaccine in newly diagnosed glioma (dated by TCRdb to the early 2020s). Libraries were prepared through the immunoSEQ multiplex PCR assay. TCRdb's version of the immuneACCESS table is confined to in-frame rearrangements and falls short of the full clone set. An unresolved V gene accounts for under half of the shortfall where checked; the remainder is of unknown origin. The table for this sample lists around 92,000 clones; roughly 89% of them were counted only once. The biggest ten clones account for approximately 0.57% of the sample. Reading the label with the study, this specimen's time point is: baseline, week 1 (first vaccination visit). The sample's treatment or condition, from its label and the paper: pre-vaccination baseline after standard-of-care therapy. The sequenced sample was PBMCs, obtained from a glioma patient treated with radiotherapy, temozolomide or both. The receptors derive from a woman aged 45-65 years with glioma.

The V gene is TRBV2, the J gene TRBJ2-7; a weak D match, TRBD1 (5 bases). Germline CDR1 is SNHLY and CDR2 is FYNNEI. The CDR3 extends over 11 amino acids. Trimming shortened V by 1 base and J by 7 bases, and 5 bases separated the two germline ends. In DNA form, the CDR3 reads TGTGCCAGCAGTGAAGAGGGGGAGCAGTACTTC. Translation: CASSEEGEQYF.

This chain uses TRBV28 with TRBJ2-7, with 8 bases identical to TRBD1. The V gene end was trimmed by 8 bases and the J gene end by 2 bases; junction bases not matched to a gene: 17. This CDR3 is 17 amino acids long. Germline V gives CDR1 MDHEN, CDR2 SYDVKM. In DNA form, the CDR3 reads TGTGCCAGCTGCTGCAACCCCGGGACAGGTCTTACCTACGAGCAGTACTTC. Protein sequence: CASCCNPGTGLTYEQYF.

This chain connects TRBV2 to TRBJ1-1; 9 nucleotides line up with TRBD1. This CDR3 is built from 21 residues. V trimming: 8 bases; J trimming: 0 bases; junction bases outside the gene matches: 25. Germline CDR1 and CDR2: SNHLY and FYNNEI. CDR3 nucleotide sequence: TGTGCCAGCCCGGCCTATTCCTCGGACAGGGGCGCCGGGTTCATGAACACTGAAGCTTTCTTT. It specifies CASPAYSSDRGAGFMNTEAFF.

This clone was observed once. The V gene is TRBV9, the J gene TRBJ2-7, with 8 bases fitting TRBD1. Germline V gene data show CDR1 as SGDLS and CDR2 as YYNGEE. CDR3 length: 15 amino acids. V lost 1 base to trimming and J lost 2 bases; unmatched junction nucleotides: 5. Here the CDR3 DNA reads TGTGCCAGCAGCGTAAGGGGACAGGCCACCTACGAGCAGTACTTC. Translation gives CASSVRGQATYEQYF.

The rearrangement joins TRBV28 to TRBJ1-5; 7 nucleotides align to TRBD1. J was trimmed by 6 bases and V by 6 bases; bases with no gene match: 8. The CDR3 extends over 14 amino acids. Germline CDR1 reads MDHEN; CDR2 reads SYDVKM. In DNA, the CDR3 is TGTGCCAGCAGCAAACAGGGGAGGGGTCAGCCCCAGCATTTT. This sequence encodes CASSKQGRGQPQHF.

The CDR3 DNA is TGTGCCAGCAGTGGTATAGGGGCCAACGTCCTGACTTTC. Translated: CASSGIGANVLTF. The chain joins TRBV27 to TRBJ2-6; D unclear. Germline CDR1 reads MNHEY; CDR2 reads SMNVEV (reference sequence). The CDR3 sequence is 13 residues long. Trimming took 5 bases from V and 4 from J, leaving 6 bases between them.

The chain links TRBV7-2 to TRBJ1-2; 10 positions match TRBD1. The CDR3 loop spans 13 amino acids. Trimming cost V 6 bases and J 7 bases; bases outside gene matches: 5. The germline V gene encodes CDR1 SGHTA and CDR2 FQGNSA. Written as DNA, the CDR3 is TGTGCCAGCAGACCCGGGACAGGGGTTGGCTACACCTTC. Amino acid sequence: CASRPGTGVGYTF.

V is TRBV29-1 and J is TRBJ2-3; D perhaps matches TRBD2 (6 bases). V shed 3 bases and J shed 2 bases, with 12 bases lying between them. Germline assignment: CDR1 SQVTM and CDR2 ANQGSEA. CDR3 length equals 14 residues. CDR3 in amino acids: CSVDPGGDTDTQYF. The CDR3 coding sequence is TGCAGCGTTGATCCCGGGGGAGACACAGATACGCAGTATTTT.

The genes are TRBV27 and TRBJ2-3, with unresolved D. The V gene's germline CDR1 is MNHEY and CDR2 SMNVEV (reference sequence). The CDR3 is 13 amino acids. V was cut by 5 bases and J by 2 bases, with 8 bases left in between. The DNA of the CDR3 is TGTGCCAGCAGTCCAATCCTCACAGATACGCAGTATTTT. Translation: CASSPILTDTQYF.

The chain recombines TRBV10-1 with TRBJ1-1; 8 bases map to TRBD1. V trimming: 2 bases; J trimming: 1 base; junction bases outside the gene matches: 9. The CDR3 sequence is 17 residues long. The germline V gene encodes CDR1 WNHNN and CDR2 SYGVQD (reference sequence). CDR3 DNA: TGCGCCAGCAGTGAGCCTCGGCAGGGGGCCAGGAACACTGAAGCTTTCTTT. This gives the protein CASSEPRQGARNTEAFF.

DNA of the CDR3: TGTGCCAGCAGTCCGTTGGGGACAGGGAACTATGGCTACACCTTC. Protein: CASSPLGTGNYGYTF. The chain is built from TRBV6-5 and TRBJ1-2; 9 bases fit TRBD1. Germline V gene data show CDR1 as MNHEY and CDR2 as SVGAGI. V dropped 5 bases and J dropped 2; count of bases not matched to a gene: 6. The length of the CDR3 is 15 residues.

This sequence joins TRBV18 and TRBJ2-5; the D gene is possibly TRBD1 (5 bases). CDR3 length: 13 residues. Trimming shortened V by 4 bases and J by 4 bases, and 10 bases separated the two germline ends. The germline V gene encodes CDR1 KGHSH and CDR2 LQKENI. The CDR3 DNA sequence: TGTGCCAGCTCACAGGGGCAACGAGAGACCCAGTACTTC. As protein: CASSQGQRETQYF.

This chain connects TRBV10-3 to TRBJ1-1; 9 bases are a match to TRBD1. V shed 6 bases, J shed 5 bases, and the junction held 7 bases outside the gene matches. Per germline, CDR1 ENHRY and CDR2 SYGVKD. This CDR3 region has 14 residues. For the CDR3, the DNA is TGTGCCATCAGACCGACAGGGGGGGGAACTGAAGCTTTCTTT. Its protein is CAIRPTGGGTEAFF.

CDR3 nucleotides: TGTGCCAGCAGTTCCGAACAGGGAGCGTACACTGAAGCTTTCTTT. Protein sequence: CASSSEQGAYTEAFF. The chain employs TRBV6-5 and TRBJ1-1; possible D gene TRBD1, 6 bases. CDR3 length: 15 residues. CDR1 is MNHEY and CDR2 is SVGAGI in the germline V gene. The V end was cut by 4 bases, the J end by 3 bases, with 15 bases between.

CDR3 residues: CASSLAWTGDNEQFF. The CDR3 DNA reads as TGCGCCAGCAGCTTGGCGTGGACCGGAGACAATGAGCAGTTCTTC. The rearrangement links TRBV5-1 to TRBJ2-1, with unresolved D. This CDR3 is built from 15 residues. Germline assignment: CDR1 SGHRS and CDR2 YFSETQ. The V end was cut by 0 bases, the J end by 5 bases, with 12 bases between.

This rearrangement joins TRBV28 to TRBJ1-2, with 7 bases lining up with TRBD1. V was clipped by 5 bases and J by 8 bases; unmatched bases: 11. The germline V gene has CDR1 MDHEN and CDR2 SYDVKM. The CDR3 is made up of 14 amino acids. In nucleotides, the CDR3 is TGTGCCAGCAGTCCGGGACAGTTCCTGGGAGGCTACACCTTC. It encodes CASSPGQFLGGYTF.

J is TRBJ2-1 and V is TRBV10-3; D ambiguous. Trimming cost V 10 bases and J 8 bases, with 15 bases left between them. Germline V lookup: CDR1 ENHRY, CDR2 SYGVKD. CDR3 size: 12 residues. CDR3 nucleotide sequence: TGTGCCACATCGGACCGAGACGATGAGCAGTTCTTC. Protein: CATSDRDDEQFF.

The chain employs TRBV19 and TRBJ1-5; 8 positions agree with TRBD1. After removal of 7 bases from V and 2 bases from J, the junction contained 7 bases not matched to a gene. The CDR3 extends over 15 amino acids. Germline CDR1 LNHDA, CDR2 SQIVND (reference sequence). The CDR3 DNA reads as TGTGCCAGTACAACCGGGACAGGAGGCAATCAGCCCCAGCATTTT. Amino acids: CASTTGTGGNQPQHF.

The rearrangement links TRBV9 to TRBJ2-3; weak D call: TRBD2 (6 bases). V was trimmed by 4 bases and J by 7 bases, leaving 28 bases between them. The CDR3 extends over 18 amino acids. Germline assignment: CDR1 SGDLS and CDR2 YYNGEE. The CDR3 region is CASSPHLSSAEPLHTQYF. In DNA, the CDR3 is TGTGCCAGCAGCCCACACCTTTCTAGCGCCGAACCCCTCCATACGCAGTATTTT.

The V and J genes are TRBV4-1 and TRBJ1-1; 7 bases agree with TRBD1. This CDR3 has 15 residues. V lost 1 base, J lost 5 bases, and 7 bases stayed unmatched. Germline V lookup: CDR1 MGHRA, CDR2 YSYEKL. CDR3 sequence: CASSQALQGRTEAFF. The DNA for the CDR3 is TGCGCCAGCAGCCAAGCATTACAGGGGAGGACTGAAGCTTTCTTT.

This clone was counted between two and nine times. The chain recombines TRBV6-5 with TRBJ1-1; 7 bases map to TRBD1. Germline V lookup: CDR1 MNHEY, CDR2 SVGAGI. With 3 bases clipped from V and 7 bases from J, the junction kept 5 bases outside the gene matches. The CDR3 covers 13 residues. In DNA form, the CDR3 reads TGTGCCAGCAGTTATGACAGGGATGTTGAAGCTTTCTTT. It codes for CASSYDRDVEAFF.

The chain carries TRBV5-4 and TRBJ1-4, with D unresolved. The CDR3 consists of 16 residues. Germline V gene lookup returns CDR1 SGHNT and CDR2 YYREEE (reference sequence). V was clipped by 0 bases and J by 7 bases, with 16 bases between them. The DNA of the CDR3 is TGTGCCAGCAGCTTGGGCCCGAATCGGGTCCGTGAAAAACTGTTTTTT. Translating it yields CASSLGPNRVREKLFF.

DNA of the CDR3: TGTGCCAGCAGCCCAGCGGGAGCAGTCTACAATGAGCAGTTCTTC. Translating gives CASSPAGAVYNEQFF. J is TRBJ2-1 and V is TRBV2; 8 bases match TRBD2. Germline V lookup: CDR1 SNHLY, CDR2 FYNNEI. With 6 bases clipped from V and 3 bases from J, the junction kept 7 bases outside the gene matches. The CDR3 is made up of 15 amino acids.

This clone was seen a few times. V usage is TRBV10-3 and J usage is TRBJ2-2, with D uncertain. CDR3 size: 15 residues. The germline gives CDR1 ENHRY, CDR2 SYGVKD. V dropped 0 bases and J dropped 1 base, with 6 bases sitting between them. CDR3 protein: CAISESIRNTGELFF. The CDR3, as DNA: TGTGCCATCAGTGAGTCGATAAGGAACACCGGGGAGCTGTTTTTT.

This sequence joins TRBV2 and TRBJ2-1, with D hard to call. This CDR3 contains 16 residues. The V end lost 4 bases, the J end lost 0 bases, and 13 bases lay between the germline ends. The germline V gene encodes CDR1 SNHLY and CDR2 FYNNEI. The CDR3 loop is CASSVEHMSSYNEQFF. CDR3 nucleotides: TGTGCCAGCAGTGTGGAGCACATGAGCTCCTACAATGAGCAGTTCTTC.

The chain employs TRBV4-1 and TRBJ2-1, with 11 bases matching TRBD2. Germline V CDR1 and CDR2: MGHRA, YSYEKL. Trimming at V came to 4 bases and at J to 5 bases, leaving 7 bases not matched to a gene. The CDR3 has 16 residues. The CDR3 is CASSPRLAGWDNEQFF. The CDR3 nucleotides are TGCGCCAGCAGCCCCCGACTAGCGGGATGGGACAATGAGCAGTTCTTC.

The rearrangement joins TRBV5-4 to TRBJ1-1; the D gene is possibly TRBD1 (6 bases). This CDR3 contains 17 residues. V was trimmed by 4 bases and J by 0 bases, leaving 19 bases between them. Per germline, CDR1 SGHNT and CDR2 YYREEE (reference sequence). The CDR3 DNA follows: TGTGCCAGCAGCCCCGATCTAGGACAGCTCATGAACACTGAAGCTTTCTTT. It translates to CASSPDLGQLMNTEAFF.

V gene TRBV5-1 combines with J gene TRBJ2-7, with TRBD2 as a possible D gene (6 bases). CDR3 length: 14 amino acids. Germline values: CDR1 SGHRS, CDR2 YFSETQ. Trimming cost V 4 bases and J 0 bases, with 11 bases left between them. CDR3 in amino acids: CASSAGPLSYEQYF. DNA of the CDR3: TGCGCCAGCAGCGCGGGACCGCTCTCCTACGAGCAGTACTTC.